Reported below is one TCR beta chain. No cognate antigen has been identified for it. The input lacks base qualities; no much larger clone sits a single base away. Library generation was performed with the immunoSEQ multiplex PCR assay. TCRdb stores this immuneACCESS table with in-frame sequences only. Part of the clones is absent; in the studies checked, under half of the shortfall reflects unresolved V genes, and no reason is known for the rest. The sample profile shows 25,000 to 35,000 clones; roughly 78% of them were found once. About 20% of the sample lies in the top ten. The germline V gene encodes CDR1 SQVTM and CDR2 ANQGSEA. Inclusive of the bounding cysteine and phenylalanine, the CDR3 is 16 residues long. Left in the record is the CDR3 DNA by itself, 48 bases read in frame from the first base. V is cut back by 2 bases and J by 2 bases, with 9 bases in the junction unmatched. This specimen belongs to a study of control samples from healthy donors and cancer patients (dated by TCRdb to 2019 to 2021).

Input material: PBMCs. The rearrangement combines TRBV29-1 with TRBJ2-1; 7 of the junction bases match TRBD2. This clonotype originated in a man in his sixties with head and neck cancer. The bases are TGCAGCGTTGAAAGCCCCTCGCGGGAGACCTACAATGAGCAGTTCTTC. Its translation is CSVESPSRETYNEQFF.